These 3 T cell receptor beta chains were sequenced from one sample in a study of T cells in Graves' hyperthyroidism and ophthalmopathy. TCR beta CDR3 regions were amplified from RNA. HTBI primers were used for first-round RT-PCR of the TCR CDR3. TCRdb fed the multiplex PCR reads into MiXCR, producing one record per CDR3 protein. The data contain 250,000 to 300,000 distinct CDR3 sequences, roughly 19% of them seen just once; the ten biggest clones take up less than 45%. Sequenced sample: blood. The receptors shown here come from a man between 45 and 60 years old with Graves' ophthalmopathy.

The chain links TRBV25-1 to TRBJ2-7, with TRBD1 matching over 8 bases. This CDR3 has 15 residues. The germline V gene has CDR1 MGHDK and CDR2 SYGVNS. Losses at the gene ends were 4 bases for V and 3 bases for J; bases not matched to a gene: 8. CDR3 in DNA: TGTGCCAGCAGTGGCCCGGAGACAGGGGACTACGAGCAGTACTTC. Its translation is CASSGPETGDYEQYF.

This clonotype has just a few counts. The chain links TRBV27 to TRBJ1-1; 10 nucleotides line up with TRBD1. The germline CDR1 and CDR2 sequences are MNHEY and SMNVEV (reference sequence). This CDR3 has 17 residues. V trimming: 1 base; J trimming: 3 bases; junction bases outside the gene matches: 8. CDR3 nucleotide sequence: TGTGCCAGCAGTTTATTCCTTCCCGGGACAGGGGACACTGAAGCTTTCTTT. This translates into CASSLFLPGTGDTEAFF.

This clonotype was recorded many times. The chain couples TRBV27 to TRBJ1-1, with 9 bases matching TRBD1. The V and J ends lost 5 bases and 5 bases, in that order; junction bases with no gene match: 9. The CDR3 covers 15 residues. Germline values: CDR1 MNHEY, CDR2 SMNVEV (reference sequence). The CDR3 coding sequence is TGTGCCAGCAGTACCCAAACAGGGGGCAAGACTGAAGCTTTCTTT. It is translated as CASSTQTGGKTEAFF.